One T cell receptor beta chain is described in this entry. Its antigen remains unidentified. This record comes from a study of CD8+CD57+ T cells in acquired aplastic anemia. Study-level information: Sorted CD4+ plus CD8+ cells gave DNA averaging about 3 ug. Healthy donors yielded some 9.9 million CD4+ cell reads on average. The study's findings and limits: Significance was not reached for CD8+ Simpson's diversity between patients and controls. Overlapping CD8+ CDR3 repertoires of patients and controls contained 25 to 35 shared sequences.

The template for TCR beta VDJ and CDR3 sequence profiling was genomic DNA. TCRdb passed the reads through MiXCR, listing each CDR3 protein once. The sample holds about 220,000 distinct CDR3 sequences; about 37% are singletons and the top ten take roughly 1.1%. J gave up 1 base and V 5 bases, and 12 bases lay outside the gene matches. Germline-derived CDR1 and CDR2 are SGHTA and FQGTGA. The CDR3 is 17 amino acids. The TCR originated in a human donor in good health, serving as a control. The J gene is TRBJ2-7, the V gene TRBV7-3; 9 bases match TRBD2. Sequencing was done on a sample of sorted CD4+, CD8+, or CD8+CD57+ T cells (not recorded which) from PBMCs. The CDR3 coding sequence is TGTGCCAGCAGCCAAGGTCCGGGTAGCGGGGGTTCCTACGAGCAGTACTTC. Translation: CASSQGPGSGGSYEQYF.